This T cell receptor beta chain was identified during a study of blood T cell repertoires in COVID-19. Clones were sequenced by immunoSEQ multiplex PCR, and TCRdb holds only the in-frame ones, with some missing. The table lists some 25,000 clones, 90% of them singletons. CDR1 is LGHDT, CDR2 YNNKEL, per germline (reference sequence). The CDR3 is made up of 16 amino acids. V was pared by 3 bases and J by 3 bases, with 5 bases of the junction left unmatched. Sequencing was performed on peripheral blood. V gene TRBV3-1 (or the pseudogene TRBV3-2) combines with J gene TRBJ2-2; 9 positions match TRBD1. This receptor was taken from a man between 65 and 79 years old with acute or convalescent COVID-19. The CDR3 protein is CASSHLDRGYTGELFF. CDR3 coding DNA: TGTGCCAGCAGCCACCTGGACAGGGGATACACCGGGGAGCTGTTTTTT.